This T cell receptor (beta chain) was identified during a study of T-cell memory formation after mild COVID-19. The overall study: Each donor largely had its own TCR clusters.

This clonotype was counted between two and nine times. Germline V gives CDR1 KGHDR, CDR2 SFDVKD. The trim removed 4 bases at V and 1 base at J, leaving 8 bases unmatched. The CDR3 has 18 residues. TCRdb redid the calling of the 5' RACE reads with MiXCR, one entry per CDR3 protein. The data hold over 500,000 distinct CDR3 sequences, with roughly 17% observed a single time. This TCR was recovered from an adult woman who had mild COVID-19 (a few samples of this study predate the infection). Cell type and time point are not known. This chain uses TRBV24-1 with TRBJ2-1; 11 nucleotides align to TRBD2. Sequencing was done on a sample of PBMCs or a T cell subset sorted from them (not recorded which). The chain's CDR3 is CATSDPTLAGGSYNEQFF. The CDR3, as DNA: TGTGCCACCAGTGACCCTACTCTAGCGGGAGGATCCTACAATGAGCAGTTCTTC.